The 15 T cell receptor beta chains listed next were all sequenced from one sample in a study of control samples from healthy donors and cancer patients. This table comes from immunoSEQ multiplex PCR, and its TCRdb copy is limited to in-frame clones, with some not included. The sample holds approximately 89,000 clones; 85% to 90% are singletons and the top ten take over 2%. Sequences were obtained from blood. The receptors stem from a woman between 40 and 55 years old in good health.

This chain connects TRBV5-4 to TRBJ1-2; possible D gene TRBD1, 5 bases. This CDR3 has 14 amino acids. The V gene's germline CDR1 is SGHNT and CDR2 YYREEE (reference sequence). Trimming shortened V by 3 bases and J by 4 bases, and 13 bases separated the two germline ends. The CDR3 loop is CASSSLGDFYGYTF. CDR3 coding DNA: TGTGCCAGCAGCTCCCTGGGGGACTTCTATGGCTACACCTTC.

The chain uses TRBV30 and TRBJ2-5; D remains unclear. The CDR3 spans 15 residues. V was trimmed by 0 bases and J by 5 bases, leaving 16 bases between them. Germline V CDR1 and CDR2: GTSNPN, SVGIG (reference sequence). The CDR3 sequence is CAWSVGSRMQETQYF. The DNA of the CDR3 is TGTGCCTGGAGTGTAGGGTCCAGGATGCAGGAGACCCAGTACTTC.

The rearrangement uses TRBV5-6 and TRBJ1-2, with D perhaps TRBD1 (5 bases). The CDR3 has 14 residues. Per germline, CDR1 SGHDT and CDR2 YYEEEE. V was trimmed by 2 bases and J by 6 bases, leaving 14 bases between them. DNA for the CDR3: TGTGCCAGCAGCTTCTGGGGAGGGGTTGATGGCTACACCTTC. Protein product: CASSFWGGVDGYTF.

V is TRBV4-3 and J is TRBJ1-3; no reliable D call. Trimming shortened V by 1 base and J by 0 bases, and 4 bases separated the two germline ends. Germline-derived CDR1 and CDR2 are LGHNA and YSLEER. CDR3 length equals 14 residues. The CDR3 bases are TGCGCCAGCAGCCAAGGCAGCTCTGGAAACACCATATATTTT. Translating it yields CASSQGSSGNTIYF.

The gene calls are TRBV7-9 and TRBJ1-5, with 7 bases fitting TRBD1. This CDR3 has 12 residues. Per germline, CDR1 SEHNR and CDR2 FQNEAQ (reference sequence). V shed 2 bases and J 13 bases; nucleotides not matched to a gene: 5. The CDR3 DNA reads as TGTGCCAGCAGCTTACCTCCGGGACAGCAGCATTTT. Residues: CASSLPPGQQHF.

The chain has TRBV2 and TRBJ1-2; D may be TRBD1 (5 bases). The V end lost 7 bases, the J end lost 5 bases, and 23 bases lay between the germline ends. Germline V gene lookup returns CDR1 SNHLY and CDR2 FYNNEI. This CDR3 contains 16 residues. The CDR3 is CASTKGEGAPGYGYTF. In nucleotides, the CDR3 is TGTGCCAGCACTAAAGGAGAAGGGGCACCAGGGTATGGCTACACCTTC.

A word on this clone: An end of the junction differs from the germline gene, which may be a read error. Other DNA sequences of this sample code for an identical CDR3. The CDR3 spells CAISEGGEDEKLFF. Written as DNA, the CDR3 is TGTGCCATTAGTGAAGGAGGGGAGGATGAAAAACTGTTTTTT. The gene calls are TRBV10-3 and TRBJ1-4; a possible D gene is TRBD1 (5 bases). CDR3 length: 14 residues. Germline CDR1 and CDR2: ENHRY and SYGVKD.

This sequence joins TRBV7-3 and TRBJ2-3, with D unresolved. The CDR3 length is 13 residues. Germline assignment: CDR1 SGHTA and CDR2 FQGTGA. V was shortened by 4 bases and J by 4 bases, with 9 bases between the two germline ends. The CDR3 nucleotides read TGTGCCAGCAGCTCGGGCGTAGCAGATACGCAGTATTTT. Amino acid sequence: CASSSGVADTQYF.

The chain has TRBV2 and TRBJ1-4; 9 bases are a match to TRBD1. The CDR3 extends over 13 amino acids. Germline CDR1 reads SNHLY; CDR2 reads FYNNEI. Trimming took 7 bases from V and 10 from J; bases not matched to a gene: 7. Written as DNA, the CDR3 is TGTGCCAGCACGAGGGACAGGGCGGGAAAACTGTTTTTT. Residues: CASTRDRAGKLFF.

This clone was picked up a small number of times. The V call is TRBV2, the J call TRBJ1-2, with TRBD1 matching over 8 bases. This CDR3 is built from 12 residues. Germline CDR1 reads SNHLY; CDR2 reads FYNNEI. V gave up 9 bases and J gave up 3 bases; unmatched junction bases: 3. As DNA, the CDR3 is TGTGCCAGTAGACAGGGGTACTATGGCTACACCTTC. Translation: CASRQGYYGYTF.

This chain connects TRBV4-3 to TRBJ2-7, with TRBD2 identical over 10 bases. V was clipped by 2 bases and J by 2 bases; unmatched bases: 3. Germline values: CDR1 LGHNA, CDR2 YSLEER. This CDR3 is built from 15 residues. The DNA of the CDR3 is TGCGCCAGCAGCCAACAACTAGCGGGAACCTACGAGCAGTACTTC. It translates to CASSQQLAGTYEQYF.

V usage is TRBV6-5 and J usage is TRBJ2-1, with D hard to call. CDR1 and CDR2 (germline): MNHEY, SVGAGI. The CDR3 runs 13 residues. Trimming shortened V by 2 bases and J by 4 bases, and 6 bases separated the two germline ends. CDR3 nucleotide sequence: TGTGCCAGCAGTTACGGCCGGTACAATGAGCAGTTCTTC. Its protein product is CASSYGRYNEQFF.

The chain has TRBV24-1 and TRBJ2-3; D is unclear. The V and J ends lost 9 bases and 0 bases respectively, with 9 bases between them. The germline gives CDR1 KGHDR, CDR2 SFDVKD. The CDR3 totals 13 residues. The CDR3 is CATSTTSTDTQYF. The CDR3 DNA sequence: TGTGCCACCTCTACCACTAGCACAGATACGCAGTATTTT.

V is TRBV6-2 or TRBV6-3 and J is TRBJ1-3; unclear D gene. Trimming cost V 3 bases and J 0 bases, with 9 bases left between them. This CDR3 region has 15 residues. Germline V gives CDR1 MNHEY, CDR2 SVGEGT. The CDR3 here is CASSYYGSSGNTIYF. The CDR3, as DNA: TGTGCCAGCAGTTATTATGGGAGCTCTGGAAACACCATATATTTT.

The chain carries TRBV11-3 and TRBJ2-7; D not resolved. V was trimmed by 5 bases and J by 3 bases, leaving 14 bases between them. The length of the CDR3 is 14 residues. The germline gives CDR1 SGHNT, CDR2 YENEEA. The CDR3 sequence is CASSVNLMNYEQYF. CDR3 DNA sequence: TGTGCCAGCAGCGTAAATCTGATGAACTACGAGCAGTACTTC.